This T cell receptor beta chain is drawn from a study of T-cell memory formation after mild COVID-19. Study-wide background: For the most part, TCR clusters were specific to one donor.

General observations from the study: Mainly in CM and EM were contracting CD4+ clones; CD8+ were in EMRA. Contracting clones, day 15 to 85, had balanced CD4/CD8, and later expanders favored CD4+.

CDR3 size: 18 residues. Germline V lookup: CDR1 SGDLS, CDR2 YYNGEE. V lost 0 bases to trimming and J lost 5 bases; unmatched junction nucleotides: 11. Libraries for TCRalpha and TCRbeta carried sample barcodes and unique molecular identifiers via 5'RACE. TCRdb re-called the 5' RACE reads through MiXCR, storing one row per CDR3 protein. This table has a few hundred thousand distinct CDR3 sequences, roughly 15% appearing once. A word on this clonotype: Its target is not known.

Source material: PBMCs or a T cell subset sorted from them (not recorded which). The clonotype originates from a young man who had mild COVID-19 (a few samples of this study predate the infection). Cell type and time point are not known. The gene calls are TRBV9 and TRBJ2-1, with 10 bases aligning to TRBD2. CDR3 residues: CASSVASSGGSGHNEQFF. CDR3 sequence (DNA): TGTGCCAGCAGCGTAGCCTCTAGCGGGGGAAGCGGCCACAATGAGCAGTTCTTC.